The T cell receptor beta chain under discussion was sequenced for a study of blood T cell repertoires in COVID-19. Study as a whole: PBMCs, B-cell-depleted T cells, or T cells were the source of the cDNA or gDNA that made up the material.

V lost 5 bases, J lost 6 bases, and 2 bases stayed unmatched. The CDR3 is 11 amino acids. The germline gives CDR1 SQVTM, CDR2 ANQGSEA. Produced via immunoSEQ multiplex PCR; TCRdb's table is partial and in-frame only. The sample lists some 200,000 clones; 60% to 85% were seen once. Sequencing was performed on peripheral blood. This TCR came from an older woman with acute or convalescent COVID-19. The V and J genes are TRBV29-1 and TRBJ2-7, with TRBD1 matching over 9 bases. The CDR3 reads CSVMDRGEQYF. CDR3 DNA sequence: TGCAGCGTTATGGACAGGGGCGAGCAGTACTTC.